This T cell receptor (beta chain) was identified during a study of blood T cell repertoires in COVID-19. Across the whole study: The United States, Italy and Spain provided the acute and convalescent COVID-19 samples. In each case, the material was cDNA or gDNA derived from T cells, B-cell-depleted T cells, or PBMCs.

Authors' data handling: Estimation of nucleated cell counts relied on the amplification of reference gene primers. Assay used: immunoSEQ multiplex PCR; TCRdb lists only in-frame clones, some missing. V and J calls plus clone size are reproduced from that table; the DNA served to infer D and trimming. The sample has about 220,000 clones, approximately 84% seen once. Germline CDR1 reads LNHDA; CDR2 reads SQIVND (reference sequence). The CDR3 loop spans 13 amino acids. V was pared by 3 bases and J by 4 bases, with 6 bases between. The TCR was taken from a man between 50 and 59 years old who had recovered from COVID-19. The chain has TRBV19 and TRBJ1-4; D is uncertain. The sample was peripheral blood. This CDR3 reads CASSIRYNEKLFF. The CDR3, as DNA: TGTGCCAGTAGTATTCGGTATAATGAAAAACTGTTTTTT.